This TCR beta chain was observed in a study of vaccination and CD4 T cells after COVID-19. The treatment: roughly 10-day PBMC culture with coronavirus spike peptide pools or control peptides (ViraFEST assay). The Oncomine TCR Beta short-read assay generated sequence data from the DNA of cultured CD4+ T cells. TCRdb reanalysed the PCR reads using MiXCR and keeps one entry per CDR3 protein. The sample yields 3,500 to 4,500 distinct CDR3 sequences, roughly 38% seen once. This clonotype was found a few times. The target antigen is unknown. Germline V gene sequence: CDR1 SGHDN, CDR2 FVKESK. The CDR3 is 16 residues long. V was clipped by 1 base and J by 4 bases, with 16 bases between them.

The sequence was obtained from a human donor who had recovered from COVID-19. This chain links TRBV14 with TRBJ2-5, with D possibly being TRBD2 (5 bases). Sequenced material: CD4+ T cells from blood, cultured in vitro, taken after SARS-CoV-2 vaccination. CDR3 coding DNA: TGTGCCAGCAGCCAAGGGATAGGGAGTGTGGGAGAGACCCAGTACTTC. Its translation is CASSQGIGSVGETQYF.